The 25 T cell receptor beta chains below all came from one sample that was sequenced in a study of blood T cell repertoires in COVID-19. This table comes from immunoSEQ multiplex PCR, and its TCRdb copy is limited to in-frame clones, with some not included. The sample lists about 300,000 clones, about 87% occurring once. The sample taken for sequencing was peripheral blood. These receptors were taken from an older man with acute or convalescent COVID-19.

J is TRBJ1-2 and V is TRBV19; 7 nucleotides agree with TRBD1. CDR1 and CDR2 (germline): LNHDA, SQIVND (reference sequence). The CDR3 runs 15 residues. With 6 bases clipped from V and 2 bases from J, the junction kept 9 bases outside the gene matches. The chain's CDR3 is CASRASGTANYGYTF. In DNA form, the CDR3 reads TGTGCCAGTAGGGCATCCGGGACAGCGAACTATGGCTACACCTTC.

J is TRBJ1-4 and V is TRBV6-5, with D perhaps matching TRBD1 (5 bases). The CDR3 is made up of 15 amino acids. V was shortened by 1 base and J by 6 bases, with 12 bases between the two germline ends. Looked up from germline, CDR1 is MNHEY and CDR2 is SVGAGI. The CDR3: CASSYYEGEDEKLFF. DNA of the CDR3: TGTGCCAGCAGTTACTACGAAGGGGAGGATGAAAAACTGTTTTTT.

The chain joins TRBV7-8 to TRBJ1-4; D gene ambiguous. Deletions cut 0 bases from V and 7 bases from J, with 6 bases between. Germline CDR1 reads SGHVS; CDR2 reads FQNEAQ. CDR3 length: 13 residues. The CDR3 loop reads CASSLAPGEKLFF. The CDR3 DNA is TGTGCCAGCAGCTTAGCGCCGGGTGAAAAACTGTTTTTT.

This clone was seen a few times. The genes are TRBV5-1 and TRBJ2-2; D is unresolved. CDR3 length: 14 residues. Germline CDR1 SGHRS, CDR2 YFSETQ. V was pared by 4 bases and J by 4 bases, with 11 bases between. CDR3 in amino acids: CASSLTTSTGELFF. The CDR3 bases are TGCGCCAGCAGCCTCACGACAAGCACCGGGGAGCTGTTTTTT. The full variable domain, completed using reference TRBV5-1 and TRBJ2-2, is KAGVTQTPRYLIKTRGQQVTLSCSPISGHRSVSWYQQTPGQGLQFLFEYFSETQRNKGNFPGRFSGRQFSNSRSEMNVSTLELGDSALYLCASSLTTSTGELFFGEGSRLTVL.

The gene calls are TRBV27 and TRBJ2-7; D gene uncertain. With 4 bases removed from V and 3 bases from J, the gap between germline ends came to 10 bases. CDR1 and CDR2 from the germline V gene are MNHEY and SMNVEV (reference sequence). This CDR3 has 13 residues. The CDR3 loop reads CASSYKKNYEQYF. CDR3 nucleotides: TGTGCCAGCAGTTACAAAAAAAACTACGAGCAGTACTTC.

V gene TRBV9 combines with J gene TRBJ2-2; 8 nucleotides match TRBD2. With V trimmed by 2 bases and J by 5 bases, 2 bases remained unmatched. This CDR3 comprises 14 residues. CDR1 and CDR2 (germline): SGDLS, YYNGEE. As DNA, the CDR3 is TGTGCCAGCAGCGTGTCGGGGGGGACCGGGGAGCTGTTTTTT. It is translated as CASSVSGGTGELFF.

This clone has just a few counts. The chain couples TRBV21-1 to TRBJ2-3; TRBD2, the D gene given by the table, was not confirmed from the DNA. TRBV21-1 is labeled a pseudogene. CDR3 length equals 17 residues. The CDR3 loop is CASSKAGLAGGTDTQYF. Written as DNA, the CDR3 is TGTGCCAGCAGCAAAGCCGGCCTAGCGGGGGGCACAGATACGCAGTATTTT.

The chain links TRBV10-3 to TRBJ1-5; weak D call: TRBD1 (5 bases). Germline-derived CDR1 and CDR2 are ENHRY and SYGVKD. Trimming took 2 bases from V and 4 from J, leaving 9 bases between them. CDR3 size: 14 residues. CDR3 sequence (DNA): TGTGCCATCAGTGAGGGGGGGGATAATCAGCCCCAGCATTTT. It yields the protein CAISEGGDNQPQHF.

The V call is TRBV5-5, the J call TRBJ2-5, with TRBD1 matching 10 bases. The CDR3 sequence is 15 residues long. V lost 2 bases, J lost 10 bases, and 11 bases stayed unmatched. Germline-derived CDR1 and CDR2 are SGHKS and YYEKEE (reference sequence). CDR3 bases: TGTGCCAGCAGCTTCCCAGGGGACAGGGGAGGGGGCCAGTACTTC. Its protein is CASSFPGDRGGGQYF.

The chain recombines TRBV6-2 or TRBV6-3 with TRBJ2-1; 15 bases are shared with TRBD2. The V segment lost 2 bases and the J segment 5 bases; nucleotides outside the gene matches: 4. This CDR3 has 17 residues. From germline, CDR1 is MNHEY and CDR2 SVGEGT. The CDR3 sequence: CASSYRTSGRADNEQFF. The DNA of the CDR3 is TGTGCCAGCAGTTACAGGACTAGCGGGAGGGCCGACAATGAGCAGTTCTTC.

This chain uses TRBV5-5 with TRBJ2-1, with D hard to call. V was clipped by 2 bases and J by 6 bases, with 15 bases between them. There are 15 residues in the CDR3. The germline gives CDR1 SGHKS, CDR2 YYEKEE (reference sequence). The CDR3 nucleotides read TGTGCCAGCAGCTTTGCCCCAAATCCGGGCAATGAGCAGTTCTTC. Its translation: CASSFAPNPGNEQFF.

The rearrangement uses TRBV6-1 and TRBJ2-7, with D possibly matching TRBD1 (5 bases). V lost 3 bases, J lost 9 bases, and 12 bases lay in between. The CDR3 spans 12 residues. From germline, CDR1 is MNHNS and CDR2 SASEGT. CDR3 sequence (DNA): TGTGCCAGCAGTGACCAGGGTCTGGGGCAGTACTTC. It yields the protein CASSDQGLGQYF.

J is TRBJ2-7 and V is TRBV12-3 or TRBV12-4; TRBD1 might be the D (5 bases). The length of the CDR3 is 13 residues. The ends were cut back, 5 bases at V and 3 bases at J, with 11 bases in the middle. CDR3 in DNA: TGTGCCAGCAGTAAGGGGTATTACTACGAGCAGTACTTC. This encodes CASSKGYYYEQYF.

This chain uses TRBV7-8 with TRBJ2-3; the D gene is possibly TRBD1 (5 bases). The germline gives CDR1 SGHVS, CDR2 FQNEAQ. The CDR3 has 17 residues. V was pared by 5 bases and J by 5 bases, with 23 bases between. The CDR3 nucleotides read TGTGCCAGCAGCCCAGGGAACAGACCTCTTTACGTAGATACGCAGTATTTT. Translated, it gives CASSPGNRPLYVDTQYF.

This chain links TRBV15 with TRBJ1-6, with 7 bases that match TRBD1. This CDR3 has 16 residues. The V gene end was trimmed by 0 bases and the J gene end by 9 bases; junction bases not matched to a gene: 8. CDR1 LNHNV and CDR2 YYDKDF come from the germline V gene (reference sequence). DNA of the CDR3: TGTGCCACCAGCAGAGATTTGGGGCAGGGGGGTTCACCCCTCCACTTT. Its protein is CATSRDLGQGGSPLHF.

This clone was seen only once. The chain carries TRBV19 and TRBJ2-5; the match to TRBD1 covers 7 bases. CDR1 and CDR2 from the germline V gene are LNHDA and SQIVND (reference sequence). The ends lost 3 bases at V and 5 bases at J; junction bases unmatched: 6. This CDR3 comprises 14 residues. In DNA form, the CDR3 reads TGTGCCAGTAGTATGACGGACAGGCGGGAGACCCAGTACTTC. Amino acids: CASSMTDRRETQYF.

The chain joins TRBV30 to TRBJ2-7; 8 bases line up with TRBD1. Losses at the gene ends were 0 bases for V and 0 bases for J; bases not matched to a gene: 7. Looked up from germline, CDR1 is GTSNPN and CDR2 is SVGIG (reference sequence). The CDR3 covers 16 residues. This CDR3 reads CAWSVFGTGASYEQYF. The DNA for the CDR3 is TGTGCCTGGAGTGTTTTTGGGACAGGAGCCTCCTACGAGCAGTACTTC. The full variable domain, completed using reference TRBV30 and TRBJ2-7, is SQTIHQWPATLVQPVGSPLSLECTVEGTSNPNLYWYRQAAGRGLQLLFYSVGIGQISSEVPQNLSASRPQDRQFILSSKKLLLSDSGFYLCAWSVFGTGASYEQYFGPGTRLTVT.

The gene calls are TRBV28 and TRBJ2-7, with 7 bases identical to TRBD2. From germline, CDR1 is MDHEN and CDR2 SYDVKM. V lost 2 bases to trimming and J lost 12 bases; unmatched junction nucleotides: 4. There are 11 residues in the CDR3. Written as DNA, the CDR3 is TGTGCCAGCAGTTTAGGGGGGGTGTCGTACTTC. Its protein is CASSLGGVSYF.

This clone was counted a few times. The J gene is TRBJ1-2, the V gene TRBV10-3; 8 positions match TRBD1. The germline CDR1 and CDR2 sequences are ENHRY and SYGVKD. The CDR3 length is 13 residues. With 7 bases clipped from V and 7 bases from J, the junction kept 8 bases outside the gene matches. CDR3 sequence: CAINKQGAGGYTF. CDR3 coding DNA: TGTGCCATCAATAAGCAGGGGGCTGGTGGCTACACCTTC.

This clone was seen ten or more times. V gene TRBV7-8 combines with J gene TRBJ2-3, with 9 bases aligning to TRBD2. The CDR3 totals 16 residues. Germline trimming cut 5 bases from V and 4 bases from J; bases unmatched to any gene: 10. The germline V gene has CDR1 SGHVS and CDR2 FQNEAQ. The CDR3 region is CASSPGTSSGPDTQYF. The CDR3 DNA reads TGTGCCAGCAGCCCCGGGACTAGCTCGGGCCCAGATACGCAGTATTTT. Full variable domain (remainder filled in from reference TRBV7-8 and TRBJ2-3): GAGVSQSPRYKVAKRGQDVALRCDPISGHVSLFWYQQALGQGPEFLTYFQNEAQLDKSGLPSDRFFAERPEGSVSTLKIQRTQQEDSAVYLCASSPGTSSGPDTQYFGPGTRLTVL.

The chain combines TRBV3-1 (or the pseudogene TRBV3-2) with TRBJ1-5; TRBD1 might be the D (5 bases). Germline CDR1 is LGHDT and CDR2 is YNNKEL (reference sequence). CDR3 size: 16 residues. The V and J ends lost 0 bases and 4 bases respectively, with 13 bases between them. The CDR3 DNA sequence: TGTGCCAGCAGCCAAGAGGGGGGGGAGCGAAATCAGCCCCAGCATTTT. This codes for CASSQEGGERNQPQHF.

This chain joins TRBV3-1 (or the pseudogene TRBV3-2) and TRBJ2-3; tentative D call: TRBD2 (6 bases). Trimming cost V 3 bases and J 5 bases, with 6 bases left between them. Germline-derived CDR1 and CDR2 are LGHDT and YNNKEL (reference sequence). The CDR3 consists of 12 residues. The CDR3 coding sequence is TGTGCCAGCAGCCATAGCGGAGATACGCAGTATTTT. This encodes CASSHSGDTQYF.

In DNA form, the CDR3 reads TGTGCCAGCAGTTGGACTCTTCTTTATGGCTACACCTTC. This sequence encodes CASSWTLLYGYTF. The chain combines TRBV28 with TRBJ1-2; no firm D call. Trimming removed 4 bases at V and 5 bases at J, with 11 bases between. The CDR3 is 13 residues long. Germline loops: CDR1 MDHEN, CDR2 SYDVKM.

This clone showed up just a few times. The V gene is TRBV5-1, the J gene TRBJ1-1, with 8 bases aligning to TRBD1. Germline V lookup: CDR1 SGHRS, CDR2 YFSETQ. With 2 bases clipped from V and 10 bases from J, the junction kept 10 bases outside the gene matches. There are 14 residues in the CDR3. The CDR3 loop reads CASSLTGGPSRAFF. CDR3 nucleotide sequence: TGCGCCAGCAGCTTAACAGGGGGGCCTAGTAGAGCTTTCTTT.

The sample holds one count of this clone. The chain couples TRBV24-1 to TRBJ2-6, with 7 bases lining up with TRBD1. The length of the CDR3 is 15 residues. CDR1 and CDR2 (germline): KGHDR, SFDVKD. V was pared by 5 bases and J by 3 bases, with 3 bases of the junction left unmatched. This chain's CDR3 is CATSVTGDGANVLTF. The CDR3 DNA reads as TGTGCCACCAGTGTTACAGGGGATGGGGCCAACGTCCTGACTTTC.